Detailed here is one T cell receptor (beta chain). It has no known antigen specificity. No much larger clone exists at a distance of one base, and base qualities are not known. The sample originates from a study of cytomegalovirus exposure and HLA in healthy donors (dated by TCRdb to about 2017). Regarding the complete study: In an earlier analysis of 587 of the donors, around 290 Gb of sequence data and 95 million to 130 million unique TCR beta sequences from approximately 180 million T cells were reported. An early release covering roughly 640 HLA-typed donors comprised roughly 300 gigabases of sequencing data and 65 million to 100 million unique TCR sequences. Among the approximately 420 genotyped donors, around 79% belonged to the genetic ancestry cluster associated with self-reported Caucasian donors. The study aimed to test whether signatures of past pathogen exposure could be identified by cataloging public T cell receptors. The study used immunosequencing to profile the T cell repertoires of under 700 subjects and linked those repertoires to cytomegalovirus serostatus. Besides the first cohort of more than 650 subjects, a separate validation cohort made up of 120 different subjects was used. High-throughput TCR immunosequencing, statistical association of individual TCRs with disease status, and machine learning were combined to predict cytomegalovirus infection status. A later analysis re-examined previously published TCR beta repertoires from about 700 donors and added high-resolution HLA genotyping to investigate patterns of TCR occurrence. The later analysis used no new phenotypic data to find candidate immune exposures, relying instead on TCR beta sequences and their occurrence across donors. An earlier analysis of 587 of the donors used high-throughput TCR beta sequencing to judge whether each TCR beta V gene segment behaved as functional or pseudogenic. Donor age, sex, ethnicity and CMV serostatus were collected together with the repertoire data. Genome-wide SNP genotypes for about 65% of the roughly 700 donors were used in a later genetic analysis, which treated that subset as a discovery cohort. Every repertoire in the discovery cohort had been generated on one and the same sequencing platform. HLA typing included class I and class II loci at four-digit resolution. The number of typed donors differed by locus: about 620-630 for A, B, C, DRB1 and DQB1; 500 to 550 for DQA1; some 610 for DPA1; and 400 to 480 for DPB1. Roughly 5 DR-DQ haplotypes were treated as single units for association and clustering because of strong linkage in the cohort. Across approximately 420 genotyped donors of the cohort, an average of approximately 240,000 unique TCR beta nucleotide sequences per donor were sequenced, and about a sixth of those sequences were non-productive. Broader findings and caveats from the paper: Compared with equally common non-associated chains, HLA-associated TCR beta chains in a later analysis were more clonally expanded and had lower generation probabilities. Because some donors lacked HLA typing at each locus, the association tests relied only on the typed subset. Assigning TCR associations to individual alleles was difficult when HLA alleles, especially DR and DQ, strongly co-occurred. The authors suggested that the approach could potentially be generalized to other disease states and immunological phenotypes. According to a later analysis, most CMV-associated TCR beta chains appeared to be HLA-restricted, and the HLA associations seemed to be driven largely by CMV exposure. In a later analysis, several top co-occurrence clusters were reported to appear linked to parvovirus B19, influenza, CMV and Epstein-Barr virus. A later analysis associated about 17,000 TCR beta sequences with specific HLA alleles at a false discovery rate of 0.05. In an earlier analysis of some 640 of the donors, most TCR beta V segments were observed in productive rearrangements about 87% or about 30% of the time, broadly matching IMGT annotations. For the cohort, immune exposure information was limited to CMV serostatus. According to a later analysis, TCR association rates differed among HLA loci, with DRB1 alleles showing the most associated TCRs and HLA-C alleles showing the fewest. Correlated functional status among segregating V segments might be attributable to linkage disequilibrium, but an unknown experimental factor could not be ruled out. Some IMGT-functional V segments, including TRBV6-2 and TRBV6-3, could not be told apart with the 87-base-pair reads, so those segments were excluded. Roughly uniform sequencing depth across donors was assumed in presence/absence analyses, although this assumption may not hold. The study listed 150 to 200 TCR beta chains as associated with cytomegalovirus. In both the original and validation cohorts, the classifier was reported to diagnose cytomegalovirus status with high specificity and sensitivity. The sequencing pipeline was judged likely to have produced a cluster of highly shared sequence variants as a technical artifact. An association between a missense DCLRE1C variant and V-gene and J-gene trimming of TCR beta chains was found in a later genetic analysis and replicated in an independent cohort. A further reported finding was that TCR beta sequences accurately predicted the HLA-A and HLA-B alleles for most subjects in the first cohort. In a later genetic analysis, fewer N-insertions in productive TCRs were reported among donors in an Asian-associated ancestry cluster than the 666-donor mean. A few of the identified cytomegalovirus-associated TCR beta chains were confirmed in vitro to be specific for cytomegalovirus antigens. While some public TCRs were present in many individuals, most TCR sequences turned up only very rarely across donors. Because counts were too low, more than 15 rarely observed V segments, including chromosome 9 orphons, were excluded from the earlier analysis of fewer than 650 of the donors. In this cohort, only TCR beta chains were sequenced, and detectable features were limited by the absence of alpha or paired-chain data.

The cohort was made up of 666 healthy bone marrow donors. Cohort members were all nominally healthy when sampled, although unrecorded immune exposures were likely present. The donor tested CMV seronegative, placing the donor among the 300 to 400 seronegative members of the cohort. Each donor provided a peripheral blood sample, and peripheral blood mononuclear cells were used for TCR beta sequencing. The Qiagen DNeasy Blood Extraction Kit was used to extract genomic DNA from the blood cell samples. Library method: the immunoSEQ multiplex PCR assay. For the multiplex PCR, a mixture combining 60 forward primers for TCR Vbeta segments and 13 reverse primers for TCR Jbeta segments was used. The CDR3 region of rearranged TCR beta genes was amplified from genomic DNA with a multiplex PCR assay. The amplified TCR beta libraries were sequenced on the Illumina HiSeq System as 87-base-pair reads. As for the authors' bioinformatics: A later analysis counted 65 million to 90 million unique TCR beta chains across the 700 or so repertoires, and 10 million to 12 million of these chains were shared by at least two donors. Raw reads were error-corrected and collapsed into unique sequences with a nearest-neighbor algorithm that merged closely related sequences to remove PCR and sequencing errors. CDR3 sequences were aligned to IMGT reference sequences to assign V, D and J gene segments. Each retained sequence needed at least a six-nucleotide match to both a V gene segment and a J gene segment. A rearrangement counted as productive if the CDR3 had no stop codons and remained in frame with V and J, and every other rearrangement counted as non-productive. Following IMGT convention, CDR3 was defined as the stretch from the second conserved V-encoded cysteine to the conserved J-encoded phenylalanine. The earlier analysis of about 530 of the donors excluded any sequence lacking an unambiguous match to a single V gene segment. In an earlier analysis of almost 600 of the donors, a V segment was called functional when productive rearrangements were above 56.7%, and segregating when the standard deviation between donors exceeded 5%. To diagnose cytomegalovirus status from the catalog of TCR beta chain sequences, a statistical classification framework was built. In a later analysis, V and J genes were assigned by comparing TCR nucleotide sequences against IMGT/GENE-DB human TR gene sequences. A later analysis assigned CDR3 sequences and most-parsimonious VDJ recombination scenarios with the TCRdist pipeline. In a later analysis, every TCR beta chain was defined by the combination of its CDR3 amino acid sequence and its V-gene family, and reads without a unique V-gene family were dropped. A later analysis removed 550 to 650 highly shared, low-generation-probability nucleotide sequences to deal with suspected cross-contamination and a sequencing artifact. A later analysis calculated a clonal expansion index for each public chain from normalized within-repertoire ranks of inferred template counts. A later analysis computed generation probabilities with a VDJ recombination model fitted to out-of-frame rearrangements, and checked the results against IGoR. A later analysis scored TCR-TCR, TCR-HLA and TCR-CMV co-occurrence with hypergeometric tests, applying a repertoire-size bias correction to TCR pairs. A later analysis estimated false discovery rates by permuting HLA or CMV assignments 20 times. A later analysis grouped co-occurring TCRs with DBSCAN, adding TCRdist sequence similarity when clustering within HLA-allele-positive subsets. For co-occurrence clustering, repertoires with fewer than 30,000 or more than 120,000 public chains were excluded, along with about five repertoires with anomalous nucleotide sharing. As stored in TCRdb, this immuneACCESS dataset retains in-frame rearrangements with V and J assigned. A fraction of the clones does not appear; measured against another copy, unresolved V genes explain less than half of the discrepancy, and the remainder lacks a known reason. V and J calls plus clone size are reproduced from that table; the DNA served to infer D and trimming. The sample has 100,000 to 150,000 clones on record, roughly 83% of them singletons. 1.5% to 2.5% of the sample goes to the ten largest clones.

V lost 1 base and J lost 7 bases, and the count of bases not matched to a germline gene is 5. The CDR3 contains 15 residues, cysteine and phenylalanine counted. Kept here is only the CDR3 DNA, which spans 45 bases and is read in frame from base 1. As encoded in the germline V gene, CDR1 is SGHTA while CDR2 is FQGTGA. The TCR comes from a man between 18 and 35 years old in good health and CMV-seronegative. Input material: PBMCs. This receptor chain uses TRBV7-3 and TRBJ2-1; 9 bases in between match TRBD2. The bases are TGTGCCAGCAGCTTAATTAGCGGGAGTTGGAATGAGCAGTTCTTC. It translates to CASSLISGSWNEQFF.